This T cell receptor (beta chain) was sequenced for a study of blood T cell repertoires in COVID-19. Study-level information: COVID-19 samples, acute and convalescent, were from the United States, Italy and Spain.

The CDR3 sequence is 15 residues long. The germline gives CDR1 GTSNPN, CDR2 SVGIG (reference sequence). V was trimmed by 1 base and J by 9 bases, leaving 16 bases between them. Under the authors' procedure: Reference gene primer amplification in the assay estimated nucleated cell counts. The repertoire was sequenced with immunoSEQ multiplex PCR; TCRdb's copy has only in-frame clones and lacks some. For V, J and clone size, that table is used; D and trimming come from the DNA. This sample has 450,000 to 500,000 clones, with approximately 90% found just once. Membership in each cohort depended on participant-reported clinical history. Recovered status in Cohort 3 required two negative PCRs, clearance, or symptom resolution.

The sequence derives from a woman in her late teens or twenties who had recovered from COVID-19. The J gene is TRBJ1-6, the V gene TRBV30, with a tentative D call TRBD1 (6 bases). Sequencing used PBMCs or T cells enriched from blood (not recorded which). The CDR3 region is CAWSARTVRSSPLHF. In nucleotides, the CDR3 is TGTGCCTGGAGTGCCCGGACAGTTAGAAGTTCACCCCTCCACTTT.